A selection of T cell receptor beta chains follows, all from one sample in a study of CD8 T cells in Susac syndrome. One entry per CDR3 protein, called by TCRdb with MiXCR from the immunoSEQ multiplex PCR reads. Altogether 150,000 or so distinct CDR3 sequences are present, about 90% being singletons, with the ten largest covering under 0.085%. The sample consisted of CD4+ T cells from PBMCs. These receptors all come from a human donor in good health. CDR3s include the opening cysteine and the closing phenylalanine or tryptophan. Fields, in order: clone size, V gene, D gene, J gene, CDR3 DNA, CDR3 protein. D genes are given only for firm matches. Only some rows state a clone size, as once, few, many or a class for expanded clones.

.	TRBV28	TRBD1	TRBJ2-3	TGTGCCAGCAGTCCCCGGACAGGGTTTTATACGCAGTATTTT	CASSPRTGFYTQYF
.	TRBV6-6	.	TRBJ1-6	TGTGCCAGCAGTGTCGAATGGGGGTCCTATAATTCACCCCCCCACTTT	CASSVEWGSYNSPPHF
.	TRBV6-4	.	TRBJ2-6	TGTGCCAGCAGTGACTGCGAGGACCACTCTGGGGCCAACGTCCTGACTTTC	CASSDCEDHSGANVLTF
.	TRBV18	.	TRBJ2-5	TGTGCCAGCTCAAAAGGGGAAGAGACCCAGTACTTC	CASSKGEETQYF
.	TRBV4-3	.	TRBJ1-2	TGCGCCAGCAGCCAAGATCTTGGGCATGGCTACACCTTC	CASSQDLGHGYTF
.	TRBV7-2	.	TRBJ2-7	TGTGCCAGCAGCTACTCCGGCAGAGTACGAGAGCAGTACTTC	CASSYSGRVREQYF
.	TRBV6-2/TRBV6-3	.	TRBJ2-7	TGTGCCAGCAGTTACTATGTCAGTCTATGGGGGAGTGATTACGAGCAGTACTTC	CASSYYVSLWGSDYEQYF
.	TRBV6-1	.	TRBJ1-1	TGTGCCAGCAGGGGTGGACAGCAAAACACTGAAGCTTTCTTT	CASRGGQQNTEAFF
once	TRBV5-1	.	TRBJ1-1	TGCGCCAGCAGCTTGGGCCCCGGGACACAAGGGACCACTGAAGCTTTCTTT	CASSLGPGTQGTTEAFF
.	TRBV5-6	TRBD1	TRBJ2-4	TGTGCCAGCTCAGCCCCGGGACAGGGGGACATTCAGTACTTC	CASSAPGQGDIQYF
once	TRBV19	TRBD1	TRBJ1-2	TGTGCCAGTAATCCACAAGGGGGCGAAGCCTATGGCTACACCTTC	CASNPQGGEAYGYTF
.	TRBV7-9	.	TRBJ1-2	TGTGCCAGCAGCTTAGATCGGGTCTCCCCCGGCTACACCTTC	CASSLDRVSPGYTF
.	TRBV15	TRBD2	TRBJ2-7	TGTGCCACCAGCACCCGGAGACTAGCGGGGTCCTACGAGCAGTACTTC	CATSTRRLAGSYEQYF
.	TRBV7-2	TRBD1	TRBJ2-7	TGTGCCAGCAGCTTAGCCAGCAGGGGGACCTCCTACGAGCAGTACTTC	CASSLASRGTSYEQYF
.	TRBV20-1	.	TRBJ2-3	TGCAGTGCTGCCCGACTAGGCGACACAGATACGCAGTATTTT	CSAARLGDTDTQYF
.	TRBV7-2	TRBD1	TRBJ2-7	TGTGCCAGCAGCTTAGTAGACAGGGCCGGACGATACGAGCAGTACTTC	CASSLVDRAGRYEQYF
.	TRBV5-1	TRBD1	TRBJ2-7	TGCGCCAGCAGCTCCGGGACAGGGAGTACCTACGAGCAGTACTTC	CASSSGTGSTYEQYF
.	TRBV7-2	TRBD1	TRBJ2-7	TGTGCCAGCAGCTTGGACAGGGGATACTACGAGCAGTACTTC	CASSLDRGYYEQYF
.	TRBV20-1	TRBD1	TRBJ1-6	TGCAGTGCTCACGGACAGGCCGCGGGTAATTCACCCCTCCACTTT	CSAHGQAAGNSPLHF
.	TRBV20-1	.	TRBJ1-1	TGCAGTGCTAGCCGGGACGGAGGAGTTGAAGCTTTCTTT	CSASRDGGVEAFF